These 29 T cell receptor beta chains came from one sample sequenced in a study of PD-L1 blockade in urothelial cancer. Stated time point: pretreatment peripheral blood. The data were produced by immunoSEQ multiplex PCR, yet TCRdb's version contains in-frame clones alone and is incomplete. The sample includes under 70,000 clones, approximately 78% of them seen just once. The starting material was PBMCs, obtained around atezolizumab (anti-PD-L1) treatment. These TCRs come from a man between 65 and 85 years old with urothelial cancer.

The rearrangement links TRBV7-9 to TRBJ2-3; D might be TRBD2 (6 bases). CDR1 and CDR2 from the germline V gene are SEHNR and FQNEAQ (reference sequence). Trimming took off 5 bases at V and 6 bases at J, with 12 bases between the two ends. The CDR3 contains 13 residues. CDR3 amino acids: CASSPGTRDTQYF. CDR3 sequence (DNA): TGTGCCAGCAGCCCCGGGACTCGGGATACGCAGTATTTT.

This clone was observed a few times. This chain uses TRBV7-9 with TRBJ2-1; weak D call: TRBD2 (5 bases). The CDR3 extends over 14 amino acids. V dropped 5 bases and J dropped 9 bases, with 17 bases sitting between them. Germline-derived CDR1 and CDR2 are SEHNR and FQNEAQ (reference sequence). Here the CDR3 reads CASSVEVGRGEQFF. The CDR3 nucleotides are TGTGCCAGCAGCGTGGAGGTCGGACGGGGTGAGCAGTTCTTC.

CDR3: CASSLGGTGLIEQYF. The CDR3 coding sequence is TGTGCCAGCAGCTTAGGAGGGACAGGGCTAATCGAGCAGTACTTC. The J gene is TRBJ2-7, the V gene TRBV7-8; 9 nucleotides line up with TRBD1. The CDR3 totals 15 residues. Germline V lookup: CDR1 SGHVS, CDR2 FQNEAQ. The trim removed 1 base at V and 6 bases at J, leaving 7 bases unmatched. The full variable domain, completed using reference TRBV7-8 and TRBJ2-7, is GAGVSQSPRYKVAKRGQDVALRCDPISGHVSLFWYQQALGQGPEFLTYFQNEAQLDKSGLPSDRFFAERPEGSVSTLKIQRTQQEDSAVYLCASSLGGTGLIEQYFGPGTRLTVT.

The chain combines TRBV4-3 with TRBJ1-4; D might be TRBD1 (5 bases). The germline gives CDR1 LGHNA, CDR2 YSLEER. V was cut by 0 bases and J by 6 bases, with 17 bases left in between. This CDR3 has 17 residues. CDR3 residues: CASSQEPEGQGDEKLFF. The DNA of the CDR3 is TGCGCCAGCAGCCAAGAGCCGGAGGGCCAAGGGGATGAAAAACTGTTTTTT.

CDR3 bases: TGCGCCAGCAGCCAAGAGGGGGCTTCAGCGGAGGGCACAGATACGCAGTATTTT. This gives the protein CASSQEGASAEGTDTQYF. The chain carries TRBV4-3 and TRBJ2-3; D possibly corresponds to TRBD1 (6 bases). V was shortened by 0 bases and J by 1 base, with 17 bases between the two germline ends. Germline values: CDR1 LGHNA, CDR2 YSLEER. The length of the CDR3 is 18 residues.

The chain recombines TRBV6-4 with TRBJ2-1, with 14 bases fitting TRBD2. V shed 4 bases and J 1 base; nucleotides not matched to a gene: 9. The CDR3 sequence is 19 residues long. The V gene's germline CDR1 is MRHNA and CDR2 SNTAGT. The CDR3 DNA reads TGTGCCAGCAGTGTCTGGGGGACTAGCGGGAGTGAATCCTACAATGAGCAGTTCTTC. It translates to CASSVWGTSGSESYNEQFF.

This clone was counted between two and nine times. The V call is TRBV9, the J call TRBJ1-5; D uncertain. The CDR3 spans 13 residues. CDR1 is SGDLS and CDR2 is YYNGEE in the germline V gene. V lost 0 bases, J lost 6 bases, and 7 bases lay in between. CDR3: CASSVDEGQPQHF. The CDR3 nucleotides read TGTGCCAGCAGCGTAGATGAGGGTCAGCCCCAGCATTTT.

This sequence joins TRBV19 and TRBJ2-1; no clear D. The ends were cut back, 7 bases at V and 6 bases at J, with 13 bases in the middle. The CDR3 spans 13 residues. Germline CDR1 LNHDA, CDR2 SQIVND (reference sequence). The CDR3 protein is CASTLEYGNEQFF. CDR3 coding DNA: TGTGCCAGTACCCTGGAGTACGGCAATGAGCAGTTCTTC.

The chain combines TRBV21-1 with TRBJ2-7; the DNA was not compared with TRBD1, the D call given in the table. TRBV21-1 is termed a pseudogene. The length of the CDR3 is 13 residues. The CDR3: CASHSQGFGEQYF. For the CDR3, the DNA is TGTGCCAGCCATTCCCAGGGGTTCGGCGAGCAGTACTTC.

This chain uses TRBV6-4 with TRBJ2-7; D is unresolved. The ends were cut back, 6 bases at V and 1 base at J, with 7 bases in the middle. The length of the CDR3 is 12 residues. Germline CDR1 is MRHNA and CDR2 is SNTAGT. CDR3 sequence reads: CASRYRSYEQYF. The CDR3 nucleotides are TGTGCCAGCAGGTACAGATCCTACGAGCAGTACTTC.

The genes are TRBV27 and TRBJ2-1, with D perhaps matching TRBD2 (5 bases). Germline-derived CDR1 and CDR2 are MNHEY and SMNVEV (reference sequence). There are 18 residues in the CDR3. The V end lost 5 bases, the J end lost 5 bases, and 25 bases lay between the germline ends. The CDR3 loop reads CASSGYSLRADLNNEQFF. The DNA of the CDR3 is TGTGCCAGCAGTGGATACTCCCTACGAGCGGACCTTAACAATGAGCAGTTCTTC.

J is TRBJ1-4 and V is TRBV19; D may be TRBD1 (5 bases). Trimming took 0 bases from V and 6 from J, leaving 11 bases between them. CDR1 and CDR2 (germline): LNHDA, SQIVND (reference sequence). This CDR3 contains 15 residues. The CDR3: CASSIDYRPHEKLFF. CDR3 nucleotide sequence: TGTGCCAGTAGTATAGATTACAGGCCACATGAAAAACTGTTTTTT.

This rearrangement joins TRBV15 to TRBJ2-5; D is perhaps TRBD2 (5 bases). V lost 6 bases and J lost 1, with 9 bases in between. The CDR3 spans 13 residues. Germline CDR1 is LNHNV and CDR2 is YYDKDF (reference sequence). The DNA for the CDR3 is TGTGCCACCAGGAAAGCGGTCCAAGAGACCCAGTACTTC. It codes for CATRKAVQETQYF.

The chain links TRBV19 to TRBJ1-4; 7 bases are shared with TRBD1. Germline loops: CDR1 LNHDA, CDR2 SQIVND (reference sequence). With 6 bases clipped from V and 7 bases from J, the junction kept 8 bases outside the gene matches. The CDR3 runs to 14 residues. This chain's CDR3 is CASSRQGGSEKLFF. The CDR3 DNA sequence: TGTGCCAGTAGCCGACAGGGAGGTAGTGAAAAACTGTTTTTT.

A single count supports this clone. The DNA for the CDR3 is TGTGCCAGTAGTACGACCCGCGGGGACAATGAGCAGTTCTTC. It encodes CASSTTRGDNEQFF. This rearrangement joins TRBV19 to TRBJ2-1; weak D call: TRBD2 (6 bases). Germline values: CDR1 LNHDA, CDR2 SQIVND (reference sequence). The V and J ends lost 4 bases and 5 bases respectively, with 12 bases between them. The CDR3 extends over 14 amino acids. Full variable domain (outside the CDR3, taken from reference TRBV19 and TRBJ2-1): DGGITQSPKYLFRKEGQNVTLSCEQNLNHDAMYWYRQDPGQGLRLIYYSQIVNDFQKGDIAEGYSVSREKKESFPLTVTSAQKNPTAFYLCASSTTRGDNEQFFGPGTRLTVL.

This chain connects TRBV5-4 to TRBJ2-1, with 10 bases that match TRBD2. V dropped 0 bases and J dropped 5; count of bases not matched to a gene: 8. The CDR3 sequence is 17 residues long. Germline V gives CDR1 SGHNT, CDR2 YYREEE (reference sequence). The CDR3 DNA reads TGTGCCAGCAGCTTGGCGGTTCTAGCGGGAGTTGACAATGAGCAGTTCTTC. Its protein product is CASSLAVLAGVDNEQFF.

The chain employs TRBV19 and TRBJ1-4, with D hard to call. The V gene lost 6 bases and the J gene lost 8 bases, with 10 bases spanning the gap. This CDR3 spans 12 amino acids. Germline V gene data show CDR1 as LNHDA and CDR2 as SQIVND (reference sequence). Written as DNA, the CDR3 is TGTGCCAGTAGAGGCGTCGGGGAAAAACTGTTTTTT. This sequence encodes CASRGVGEKLFF.

This chain uses TRBV5-6 with TRBJ2-2, with D possibly matching TRBD1 (5 bases). This CDR3 spans 14 amino acids. Deletions cut 5 bases from V and 1 base from J, with 9 bases between. Germline values: CDR1 SGHDT, CDR2 YYEEEE. The CDR3 DNA reads TGTGCCAGCAGATTAGGGGTGAACACCGGGGAGCTGTTTTTT. Its translation is CASRLGVNTGELFF.

This chain uses TRBV27 with TRBJ2-6; weak D call: TRBD2 (5 bases). Germline CDR1 MNHEY, CDR2 SMNVEV (reference sequence). With 0 bases removed from V and 4 bases from J, the gap between germline ends came to 16 bases. The CDR3 runs 18 residues. CDR3: CASSLSSGSRSGANVLTF. CDR3 bases: TGTGCCAGCAGTTTATCGAGCGGCAGCCGCAGCGGGGCCAACGTCCTGACTTTC.

A single count supports this clone. The chain couples TRBV6-1 to TRBJ2-7, with D perhaps matching TRBD1 (5 bases). CDR1 and CDR2 from the germline V gene are MNHNS and SASEGT. The CDR3 runs 14 residues. Trimming took off 6 bases at V and 5 bases at J, with 17 bases between the two ends. CDR3 region: CASSLDSPPNEQYF. The DNA for the CDR3 is TGTGCCAGCAGCCTCGACAGTCCCCCAAACGAGCAGTACTTC.

This chain connects TRBV28 to TRBJ1-1; no firm D call. The CDR3 is 15 amino acids. Trimming stripped 2 bases from V and 6 bases from J, with 16 bases between. Germline V gene data show CDR1 as MDHEN and CDR2 as SYDVKM. CDR3 loop: CASSLRPVRESEAFF. CDR3 sequence (DNA): TGTGCCAGCAGTTTAAGGCCAGTAAGGGAGTCTGAAGCTTTCTTT.

V gene TRBV29-1 combines with J gene TRBJ1-1; TRBD1 aligns across 11 bases. Trimming at V came to 6 bases and at J to 5 bases, leaving 5 bases not matched to a gene. Per the germline V gene, CDR1 is SQVTM and CDR2 is ANQGSEA. The CDR3 runs 13 residues. CDR3 in amino acids: CSVQGTGGTEAFF. In nucleotides, the CDR3 is TGCAGCGTACAAGGGACAGGGGGGACTGAAGCTTTCTTT.

The chain recombines TRBV11-2 with TRBJ1-3; 12 positions agree with TRBD1. This CDR3 region has 17 residues. The trim removed 2 bases at V and 4 bases at J, leaving 6 bases unmatched. Germline V gives CDR1 SGHAT, CDR2 FQNNGV. The CDR3 DNA sequence: TGTGCCAGCAGCTTACGCCGGGACAGGGGGCGAGGAAACACCATATATTTT. Residues: CASSLRRDRGRGNTIYF.

The chain carries TRBV28 and TRBJ1-3; D remains ambiguous. Germline assignment: CDR1 MDHEN and CDR2 SYDVKM. V lost 8 bases and J 0 bases, leaving 17 bases between the germline ends. The CDR3 spans 16 residues. For the CDR3, the DNA is TGTGCCAGCTACCCGATGAGGCGACTCTCTGGAAACACCATATATTTT. Encoded protein: CASYPMRRLSGNTIYF. Together with reference TRBV28 and TRBJ1-3, the CDR3 gives the full variable domain: DVKVTQSSRYLVKRTGEKVFLECVQDMDHENMFWYRQDPGLGLRLIYFSYDVKMKEKGDIPEGYSVSREKKERFSLILESASTNQTSMYLCASYPMRRLSGNTIYFGEGSWLTVV.

V and J are TRBV5-1 and TRBJ1-1, with D possibly being TRBD1 (6 bases). V was shortened by 1 base and J by 3 bases, with 10 bases between the two germline ends. Germline V gives CDR1 SGHRS, CDR2 YFSETQ. The CDR3 runs to 14 residues. The CDR3 spells CASSLRRGDTEAFF. DNA of the CDR3: TGCGCCAGCAGCTTGCGCAGGGGTGACACTGAAGCTTTCTTT.

CDR3 bases: TGTGCCTCAAGGACTAGCGGGACCATCTCCTCCTACAATGAGCAGTTCTTC. Its translation: CASRTSGTISSYNEQFF. This chain joins TRBV19 and TRBJ2-1, with 12 bases aligning to TRBD2. Germline CDR1 LNHDA, CDR2 SQIVND (reference sequence). V shed 11 bases and J 0 bases; nucleotides not matched to a gene: 11. The CDR3 extends over 17 amino acids.

The V gene is TRBV5-1, the J gene TRBJ2-1; a weak D match, TRBD2 (6 bases). The CDR3 runs 14 residues. V was clipped by 5 bases and J by 1 base, with 10 bases between them. Looked up from germline, CDR1 is SGHRS and CDR2 is YFSETQ. This CDR3 reads CASSQGTSYNEQFF. The CDR3, as DNA: TGCGCCAGCAGTCAAGGGACTTCCTACAATGAGCAGTTCTTC.

The chain combines TRBV7-6 with TRBJ2-1; TRBD2 matches 9 bases. Looked up from germline, CDR1 is SGHVS and CDR2 is FNYEAQ. V shed 3 bases and J 4 bases; nucleotides not matched to a gene: 13. The CDR3 loop spans 18 amino acids. The CDR3 loop is CASSLTSGEGRPYNEQFF. CDR3 sequence (DNA): TGTGCCAGCAGCTTGACTAGCGGAGAGGGAAGACCGTACAATGAGCAGTTCTTC.

This chain joins TRBV18 and TRBJ2-5; TRBD2 aligns across 12 bases. The CDR3 loop spans 18 amino acids. V lost 3 bases to trimming and J lost 4 bases; unmatched junction nucleotides: 12. Germline V gene sequence: CDR1 KGHSH, CDR2 LQKENI. The CDR3 is CASSPTILAGGKLETQYF. CDR3 bases: TGTGCCAGCTCACCGACGATACTAGCGGGAGGAAAACTAGAGACCCAGTACTTC.